This T cell receptor (beta chain) was recorded in a study of long-term antiretroviral therapy in people with HIV. Runs used v3.0 of the immunoSEQ assay and were done at survey level. The assay was immunoSEQ multiplex PCR, and TCRdb's table has in-frame clones only and misses some. The sample yields under 45,000 clones, more than 70% seen once. The study, taken as a whole, reports: No data on ART adherence, viral resistance or therapy changes. Pre-ART expanded TRB clones stayed dominant throughout, though often decreasing after ART.

As for this clone: The antigen remains unidentified.

Source: unsorted PBMCs, taken 3.1 years after starting antiretroviral therapy. The sequence was collected from a woman aged 45-65 years with HIV.

The CDR3 here is CASSVPGGRTGNTIYF. For the CDR3, the DNA is TGTGCCAGTAGTGTCCCCGGGGGCCGAACTGGAAACACCATATATTTT. The chain combines TRBV19 with TRBJ1-3; D is possibly TRBD1 (6 bases). The CDR3 runs to 16 residues. Germline V gives CDR1 LNHDA, CDR2 SQIVND (reference sequence). Trimming stripped 5 bases from V and 2 bases from J, with 16 bases between.